Following are 26 T cell receptor beta chains from one sample sequenced in a study of T cells in Graves' hyperthyroidism and ophthalmopathy. Authors of the study amplified TCR beta CDR3 regions from RNA transcripts. The HTBI primer set drove a first-round RT-PCR of the TCR CDR3. TCRdb analysed the multiplex PCR reads with MiXCR anew, one entry per CDR3 protein. The table has about 740,000 distinct CDR3 sequences, 14% seen once. Material: blood. All receptors come from a woman under 30 with Graves' hyperthyroidism.

In this sample, this clonotype turned up many times. Written as DNA, the CDR3 is TGCAGTGCAGCTTATGTGGGATTCTCCTACAATGAGCAGTTCTTC. Its translation is CSAAYVGFSYNEQFF. V usage is TRBV20-1 and J usage is TRBJ2-1, with D unclear. Germline V lookup: CDR1 DFQATT, CDR2 SNEGSKA (reference sequence). Trimming cost V 6 bases and J 0 bases, with 15 bases left between them. The CDR3 runs 15 residues.

The chain employs TRBV10-3 and TRBJ2-1; D is ambiguous. Per germline, CDR1 ENHRY and CDR2 SYGVKD. The CDR3 is made up of 14 amino acids. Trimming stripped 2 bases from V and 4 bases from J, with 9 bases between. CDR3 in DNA: TGTGCCATCAGTGAGGGAGCCGTATACAATGAGCAGTTCTTC. It encodes CAISEGAVYNEQFF.

This clonotype has ten or more counts. V is TRBV6-5 and J is TRBJ2-7; D ambiguous. Trimming removed 0 bases at V and 1 base at J, with 10 bases between. The germline CDR1 and CDR2 sequences are MNHEY and SVGAGI. The CDR3 is 15 residues long. CDR3 amino acids: CASSYSLQTSYEQYF. The CDR3 nucleotides read TGTGCCAGCAGTTACTCTTTGCAGACTTCCTACGAGCAGTACTTC.

The gene calls are TRBV27 and TRBJ2-1; 9 bases agree with TRBD2. This CDR3 has 18 amino acids. The ends lost 2 bases at V and 0 bases at J; junction bases unmatched: 8. Germline V lookup: CDR1 MNHEY, CDR2 SMNVEV (reference sequence). DNA for the CDR3: TGTGCCAGCAGTTTACCTCGGGCTAGCGGGATCTCCTACAATGAGCAGTTCTTC. As protein: CASSLPRASGISYNEQFF.

This clonotype showed up many times. The genes are TRBV7-2 and TRBJ2-7, with 8 bases matching TRBD1. Germline V gives CDR1 SGHTA, CDR2 FQGNSA. This CDR3 region has 15 residues. With 4 bases clipped from V and 3 bases from J, the junction kept 8 bases outside the gene matches. CDR3 nucleotides: TGTGCCAGCAGCTCAACCGGGACAGGAGACTACGAGCAGTACTTC. Amino acid sequence: CASSSTGTGDYEQYF.

This clonotype was seen repeatedly, ten times or more. The chain is built from TRBV12-5 and TRBJ1-5, with D uncertain. Germline loops: CDR1 LGHNT, CDR2 FRNRAP. This CDR3 contains 14 residues. Trimming pared 2 bases from V and 5 bases from J, leaving 10 bases between. In DNA, the CDR3 is TGTGCTAGTGGTTTGCCAGCGTTGGATCAGCCCCAGCATTTT. It specifies CASGLPALDQPQHF.

The table lists this clonotype with a few counts. The genes are TRBV12-3 or TRBV12-4 and TRBJ2-5; 11 bases align to TRBD2. The CDR3 extends over 12 amino acids. The ends lost 4 bases at V and 13 bases at J; junction bases unmatched: 5. The CDR3 here is CASSSNSGRAYF. CDR3 nucleotides: TGTGCCAGCAGTTCCAATAGCGGGAGGGCGTACTTC.

This clonotype has a count of ten or more. This chain connects TRBV10-3 to TRBJ1-2; 7 bases align to TRBD1. V was clipped by 10 bases and J by 2 bases; unmatched bases: 7. Looked up from germline, CDR1 is ENHRY and CDR2 is SYGVKD. The CDR3 runs to 13 residues. The CDR3 DNA reads as TGTGCCAAGCGACAGGGAGTAAACTATGGCTACACCTTC. Amino acids: CAKRQGVNYGYTF.

J is TRBJ2-7 and V is TRBV13; 11 positions match TRBD2. V lost 5 bases, J lost 7 bases, and 10 bases stayed unmatched. The CDR3 contains 15 residues. Germline assignment: CDR1 PRHDT and CDR2 FYEKMQ (reference sequence). The CDR3 bases are TGTGCCAGCAGCCTTATCACTAGCGGGAGTAGTGAGCAGTACTTC. Translation: CASSLITSGSSEQYF.

The chain joins TRBV20-1 to TRBJ1-5; D uncertain. The CDR3 is made up of 13 amino acids. Germline V gene sequence: CDR1 DFQATT, CDR2 SNEGSKA (reference sequence). V lost 3 bases to trimming and J lost 4 bases, with 10 bases between them. CDR3 sequence: CSARRVTNQPQHF. The CDR3 bases are TGCAGTGCTAGGCGGGTCACTAATCAGCCCCAGCATTTT.

This clonotype was seen many times. J is TRBJ2-1 and V is TRBV11-3; D may be TRBD1 or TRBD2 (5 bases each). This CDR3 comprises 16 residues. Looked up from germline, CDR1 is SGHNT and CDR2 is YENEEA. Trimming removed 2 bases at V and 6 bases at J, with 17 bases between. For the CDR3, the DNA is TGTGCCAGCAGCTTATATTCTGAGGGGCCAAGCAATGAGCAGTTCTTC. Translation: CASSLYSEGPSNEQFF. The whole variable domain, filled in from reference TRBV11-3 and TRBJ2-1, reads EAGVVQSPRYKIIEKKQPVAFWCNPISGHNTLYWYLQNLGQGPELLIRYENEEAVDDSQLPKDRFSAERLKGVDSTLKIQPAELGDSAVYLCASSLYSEGPSNEQFFGPGTRLTVL.

This clonotype was seen once. The gene calls are TRBV29-1 and TRBJ2-1, with 14 bases identical to TRBD2. This CDR3 has 13 amino acids. The germline V gene encodes CDR1 SQVTM and CDR2 ANQGSEA. With V trimmed by 6 bases and J by 13 bases, 8 bases remained unmatched. In DNA form, the CDR3 reads TGCAGCGTGGCGACTAGCGGGAGGGTTGGACAGTTCTTC. This codes for CSVATSGRVGQFF.

This chain joins TRBV12-3 or TRBV12-4 and TRBJ1-5; D not certain. This CDR3 contains 14 residues. Trimming removed 3 bases at V and 2 bases at J, with 8 bases between. The CDR3 reads CASSFGRGNQPQHF. Here the CDR3 DNA reads TGTGCCAGCAGTTTCGGACGAGGCAATCAGCCCCAGCATTTT.

This chain uses TRBV19 with TRBJ1-5; no definite D call. The CDR3 runs 16 residues. Trimming left V 5 bases short and J 0 bases short, with 14 bases between. Germline CDR1 and CDR2: LNHDA and SQIVND (reference sequence). The CDR3 region has the DNA TGTGCCAGTAGTCCGCGGCACGACTTTAGCAATCAGCCCCAGCATTTT. It codes for CASSPRHDFSNQPQHF.

This clonotype was recorded many times. This chain links TRBV12-3 or TRBV12-4 with TRBJ2-7, with 8 bases aligning to TRBD2. There are 15 residues in the CDR3. V trimming: 4 bases; J trimming: 0 bases; junction bases outside the gene matches: 5. CDR3 nucleotides: TGTGCCAGCAGTTCATCGGGGGGGGTCTCCTACGAGCAGTACTTC. This encodes CASSSSGGVSYEQYF.

This clonotype showed up many times. This chain links TRBV15 with TRBJ1-1, with a weak D call TRBD1 (5 bases). The germline V gene encodes CDR1 LNHNV and CDR2 YYDKDF (reference sequence). This CDR3 spans 18 amino acids. V dropped 2 bases and J dropped 6 bases, with 25 bases sitting between them. The CDR3 loop is CATSRQSAGGVRGAEAFF. The CDR3 DNA reads TGTGCCACCAGCAGACAATCGGCCGGAGGGGTCCGAGGGGCTGAAGCTTTCTTT.

There are many counts of this clonotype. The chain combines TRBV20-1 with TRBJ2-7, with TRBD2 as a possible D gene (5 bases). Germline CDR1 reads DFQATT; CDR2 reads SNEGSKA (reference sequence). V dropped 5 bases and J dropped 2 bases, with 13 bases sitting between them. The CDR3 extends over 13 amino acids. This CDR3 is CSALGGDAYEQYF. The CDR3 DNA follows: TGCAGTGCTTTAGGAGGTGACGCCTACGAGCAGTACTTC.

This clonotype was detected ten times or more. V is TRBV12-3 or TRBV12-4 and J is TRBJ2-5, with 10 bases aligning to TRBD2. The CDR3 is 19 amino acids. V shed 2 bases and J 1 base; nucleotides not matched to a gene: 13. The CDR3 region has the DNA TGTGCCAGCAGTTTAAAAGTTCTCGTAGCGGGGGGTCTCCAAGAGACCCAGTACTTC. Amino acids: CASSLKVLVAGGLQETQYF.

This clonotype has at least ten counts. The chain combines TRBV10-3 with TRBJ1-5; the D gene is possibly TRBD1 (5 bases). The CDR3 is 15 amino acids. V lost 7 bases and J 0 bases, leaving 13 bases between the germline ends. Germline V gene lookup returns CDR1 ENHRY and CDR2 SYGVKD. As DNA, the CDR3 is TGTGCCATCAATCGGGACGGAAATAGCAATCAGCCCCAGCATTTT. Protein: CAINRDGNSNQPQHF.

The chain uses TRBV7-2 and TRBJ2-2; D perhaps matches TRBD1 (6 bases). V was clipped by 5 bases and J by 3 bases, with 10 bases between them. Germline CDR1 and CDR2: SGHTA and FQGNSA. This CDR3 has 14 residues. The CDR3 is CASSTYRDTGELFF. The CDR3 DNA sequence: TGTGCCAGCAGCACCTACAGGGACACCGGGGAGCTGTTTTTT.

This clonotype was counted ten times or more. The chain carries TRBV10-3 and TRBJ2-7; D remains unclear. This CDR3 has 18 amino acids. The germline gives CDR1 ENHRY, CDR2 SYGVKD. Trimming cost V 0 bases and J 6 bases, with 24 bases left between them. CDR3 in amino acids: CAISESPSRLPNSPEQYF. CDR3 sequence (DNA): TGTGCCATCAGTGAGTCCCCTTCGAGACTCCCCAACTCCCCCGAGCAGTACTTC.

This clonotype was seen ten or more times. The chain joins TRBV19 to TRBJ1-5; no clear D. This CDR3 region has 13 residues. In germline, CDR1 is LNHDA, CDR2 SQIVND (reference sequence). Trimming stripped 6 bases from V and 3 bases from J, with 9 bases between. This CDR3 reads CASSPTDNQPQHF. The CDR3 region has the DNA TGTGCCAGTAGCCCGACGGACAATCAGCCCCAGCATTTT.

This clonotype was recorded many times. Its ends do not fully match the called genes, so a read error is possible. The chain is built from TRBV5-1 and TRBJ2-7; D ambiguous. This CDR3 has 14 residues. Germline V gives CDR1 SGHRS, CDR2 YFSETQ. Written as DNA, the CDR3 is TGTGCCAGCAGCTTAGATAGAGGCTCCTACGAGCAGTACTTC. It encodes CASSLDRGSYEQYF.

The sample holds one count of this clonotype. This chain connects TRBV5-6 to TRBJ1-3, with 8 bases lining up with TRBD1. Germline V gene lookup returns CDR1 SGHDT and CDR2 YYEEEE. The CDR3 is 17 residues long. The V segment lost 2 bases and the J segment 0 bases; nucleotides outside the gene matches: 7. The CDR3 sequence is CASSFFQGAPSGNTIYF. DNA for the CDR3: TGTGCCAGCAGCTTCTTCCAGGGGGCCCCCTCTGGAAACACCATATATTTT.

This clonotype was seen repeatedly, ten times or more. The CDR3 DNA sequence: TGTGCCAGCAGCCTTACGTCGACTAGCGGGAGGCCCGCGAACACCGGGGAGCTGTTTTTT. As protein: CASSLTSTSGRPANTGELFF. V is TRBV3-1 and J is TRBJ2-2; 13 bases are shared with TRBD2. The germline CDR1 and CDR2 sequences are LGHDT and YNNKEL (reference sequence). V lost 4 bases to trimming and J lost 0 bases; unmatched junction nucleotides: 11. The CDR3 runs 20 residues. The variable domain in full, with the rest retrieved from reference TRBV3-1 and TRBJ2-2, is DTAVSQTPKYLVTQMGNDKSIKCEQNLGHDTMYWYKQDSKKFLKIMFSYNNKELIINETVPNRFSPKSPDKAHLNLHINSLELGDSAVYFCASSLTSTSGRPANTGELFFGEGSRLTVL.

This clonotype appeared a few times. The chain combines TRBV3-1 with TRBJ2-2; 7 bases fit TRBD1. With 4 bases clipped from V and 6 bases from J, the junction kept 5 bases outside the gene matches. The CDR3 totals 14 residues. Germline CDR1 reads LGHDT; CDR2 reads YNNKEL (reference sequence). For the CDR3, the DNA is TGTGCCAGCAGCCGCAGACAGGGAGCCGGGGAGCTGTTTTTT. Amino acids: CASSRRQGAGELFF.